These T cell receptor beta chains were read from a single sample in a study of T cells in localized non-small cell lung cancer. Repertoires were generated with immunoSEQ multiplex PCR, while TCRdb's copy carries only in-frame clones and drops some. The sample carries around 78,000 clones, around 82% recorded once. The sample in question was peripheral blood, obtained before any cancer treatment. All receptors derive from a female donor over 55 with stage I lung adenocarcinoma. The conserved cysteine and the conserved F or W are not part of the CDR3 here.

v_call	cdr3_aa
TRBV4-3	ASSQVGGRAQY
TRBV10-3	AIARGVQETQY
TRBV11-3	ASSSRLYNEQF
TRBV4-3	ASSQSLTGWTNEKLF
TRBV7-9	ASSLAGGTSLYEQY
TRBV6-5	ASSSDDLTSTDTQY
TRBV6-1	ASRGDWDTEAF
TRBV11-2	ASSLEGRWVAGDTDTQY
TRBV6-6	ASSYSVTLTNEKLF
TRBV19	ASTHPGSYEQY
TRBV19	ASSIRSGSALTGYT
TRBV6-5	ASSPNHEQY
TRBV5-4	ASSLTGGSSPLH
TRBV29-1	SVGSSAENIQY
TRBV6-6	ASSYGGTGGDQPQH
TRBV7-2	ASSQRTASNYGYT
TRBV30	AWSPTRGLAGTYNEQF
TRBV5-6	ASSWARGSRSEQY
TRBV19	ASSSGQPSPKNIQY
TRBV12-5	AGRRIGGYGYT
TRBV11-2	ASSLTSGSYNEQF
TRBV28	ASRDDPYGYT
TRBV19	ASSMIWEGYT
TRBV5-5	ASSALAGFSYNEQF
TRBV2	ASSQQNSYEQY
TRBV7-6	ASSLEGGPSYGYT
TRBV5-1	ASSLAGVQGGNQPQH
TRBV28	ASKGEGISNQPQH
TRBV7-9	ASSLDRGRNEKLF
TRBV7-2	ASSRTSGSSNEQF
TRBV9	ASSVTSMNTEAF
TRBV10-3	AISDTGPIY
TRBV6-1	ASRATGALNQPQH
TRBV7-2	ASSARLNTGELF
TRBV14	ASSQVGYAEAF
TRBV7-8	ASSLLQGGAEAF
TRBV27	ASSLISNQPQH
TRBV10-3	AISESSGVRGYT
TRBV6-5	ASKLAGGYGYT